The rows below give T cell receptor beta chains drawn from one sample of a study of cytomegalovirus exposure and HLA in healthy donors. Assay: immunoSEQ multiplex PCR; the TCRdb copy retains only in-frame clones and omits some. Here the sample spans 130,000 or so clones, more than 75% being singletons. The sample consisted of PBMCs. Every receptor here comes from a man aged 18 to 35 in good health and CMV-seronegative. The CDR3 runs from the conserved cysteine through the conserved F or W. The order of the fields is D gene, J gene, clone size, V gene, CDR3 protein, CDR3 DNA. The D gene is left open where the match is weak. Rows give clone size only sometimes, using once, few, many, or a class for an expanded clone.

D: TRBD2; J: TRBJ2-2; size: once; V: TRBV5-1; CDR3: CASSLGSAGGLTGELFF; DNA: TGCGCCAGCAGCTTGGGTTCGGCGGGGGGTCTCACCGGGGAGCTGTTTTTT
D: -; J: TRBJ1-5; size: -; V: TRBV19; CDR3: CASSNVGQPQHF; DNA: TGTGCCAGTAGTAATGTCGGTCAGCCCCAGCATTTT
D: -; J: TRBJ2-7; size: -; V: TRBV19; CDR3: CASSTDTYRSYEQYF; DNA: TGTGCCAGTAGTACAGACACTTACCGATCCTACGAGCAGTACTTC
D: -; J: TRBJ1-1; size: -; V: TRBV6-6; CDR3: CASSSPEVRGTEAFF; DNA: TGTGCCAGCAGCTCCCCCGAGGTGAGAGGAACTGAAGCTTTCTTT
D: -; J: TRBJ1-6; size: -; V: TRBV6-1; CDR3: CASSEDWLGGINSPLHF; DNA: TGTGCCAGCAGTGAGGATTGGTTAGGAGGGATTAATTCACCCCTCCACTTT
D: -; J: TRBJ2-7; size: few; V: TRBV7-8; CDR3: CASSLLFGVVEQYF; DNA: TGTGCCAGCAGCCTCCTCTTCGGGGTAGTCGAGCAGTACTTC
D: -; J: TRBJ1-1; size: once; V: TRBV7-9; CDR3: CASSLPGAAAFF; DNA: TGTGCCAGCAGCTTACCAGGGGCCGCGGCTTTCTTT
D: -; J: TRBJ2-7; size: -; V: TRBV5-1; CDR3: CASSLRRGVGSDEQYF; DNA: TGCGCCAGCAGCTTGAGGCGCGGTGTGGGGAGCGACGAGCAGTACTTC
D: TRBD1; J: TRBJ2-4; size: once; V: TRBV7-2; CDR3: CASSLVGQGAKNIQYF; DNA: TGTGCCAGCAGCTTAGTGGGACAGGGGGCCAAAAACATTCAGTACTTC
D: TRBD1; J: TRBJ2-5; size: -; V: TRBV11-3; CDR3: CASSAGQGEETQYF; DNA: TGTGCCAGCAGCGCGGGACAGGGGGAAGAGACCCAGTACTTC
D: -; J: TRBJ2-7; size: -; V: TRBV6-1; CDR3: CASRNYEQYF; DNA: TGTGCCAGCAGAAACTACGAGCAGTACTTC
D: TRBD1; J: TRBJ2-2; size: -; V: TRBV5-1; CDR3: CASSPLQGGNTGELFF; DNA: TGCGCCAGCAGCCCCTTACAGGGGGGGAACACCGGGGAGCTGTTTTTT
D: TRBD1; J: TRBJ2-1; size: -; V: TRBV2; CDR3: CASSGDRGVDNEQFF; DNA: TGTGCCAGCAGTGGGGACAGGGGCGTAGACAATGAGCAGTTCTTC
D: -; J: TRBJ2-2; size: -; V: TRBV4-1; CDR3: CASSQDRMAGTGELFF; DNA: TGCGCCAGCAGCCAAGATCGGATGGCGGGCACCGGGGAGCTGTTTTTT